This TCR beta chain was sequenced during a study of T cell repertoires and HLA-DP antigens. As for the study in general: CD4+ T cells were cocultured with HeLa cells expressing HLA-DP.

V was cut by 1 base and J by 0 bases, with 12 bases left in between. The germline V gene encodes CDR1 WSHSY and CDR2 SAAADI. This CDR3 contains 16 residues. TCRdb keeps only in-frame clones here, not all; method: immunoSEQ multiplex PCR. The repertoire consists of approximately 89,000 clones, with about nine tenths occurring once and the leading ten covering 1.7%. Regarding this clone: Its antigen remains unknown.

The clonotype was recovered from a man over 45 in good health and CMV-seronegative. Specimen: CD4+ T cells from PBMCs. The gene calls are TRBV10-2 and TRBJ2-5, with D perhaps assigned TRBD1 or TRBD2 (6 bases each). The chain's CDR3 is CASSEWGAKNQETQYF. CDR3 in DNA: TGCGCCAGCAGTGAGTGGGGGGCTAAAAACCAAGAGACCCAGTACTTC.